This T cell receptor (beta chain) originates from a study of OX40 agonist ivuxolimab in advanced cancers. Study outcomes and limitations: At doses 0.1 to 3.0 mg/kg, CD4+ and CD8+ clones expanded. Among T cells, CD8+ cells averaged more expanded clones than CD4+ cells.

Comment on this clone: What it recognizes is unknown.

The length of the CDR3 is 16 residues. CDR1 SGHDT and CDR2 YYEEEE come from the germline V gene. The V gene lost 0 bases and the J gene lost 5 bases, with 18 bases spanning the gap. Libraries were prepared by immunoSEQ multiplex PCR; TCRdb keeps only in-frame clonotypes and omits some of them. Of about 61,000 clones listed, roughly 90% were seen once; the top ten hold 18%. The origin of this receptor is an adult with an advanced solid tumor such as melanoma, head and neck, liver or kidney cancer. Material: CD4+ or CD8+ T cells sorted from blood, obtained in a trial of the OX40 agonist ivuxolimab. The gene calls are TRBV5-6 and TRBJ2-7, with D perhaps TRBD2 (6 bases). The CDR3 reads CASSLDLGLRPHEQYF. The CDR3 DNA sequence: TGTGCCAGCAGCTTGGACCTGGGACTCCGGCCCCACGAGCAGTACTTC.